This TCR beta chain was obtained from a study of control samples from healthy donors and cancer patients. Data came from immunoSEQ multiplex PCR; TCRdb stores just in-frame clones and leaves some out. The sample holds roughly 170,000 clones, 85% to 95% seen once. The CDR3 is 15 amino acids. Losses at the gene ends were 3 bases for V and 1 base for J; bases not matched to a gene: 0. The germline gives CDR1 LNHDA, CDR2 SQIVND (reference sequence). Input material: blood. The sequence derives from a man between 18 and 29 years old in good health. V is TRBV19 and J is TRBJ2-2, with 9 bases identical to TRBD2. The CDR3 DNA is TGTGCCAGTAGTATTAGCGGGGGGAACACCGGGGAGCTGTTTTTT. Protein: CASSISGGNTGELFF.